The source of this TCR beta chain is a study of cytomegalovirus exposure and HLA in healthy donors. PCR amplification relied on 60 Vbeta primers (plus 13 Jbeta primers). TCRdb keeps only in-frame clones here, not all; method: immunoSEQ multiplex PCR. In the table there are 85,000 to 90,000 clones, about 75% of which are singletons. CDR1 and CDR2 from the germline V gene are SGHRS and YFSETQ. The CDR3 runs 15 residues. Germline trimming cut 4 bases from V and 6 bases from J; bases unmatched to any gene: 9. Sequencing was done on a sample of PBMCs. The clonotype was recovered from a man between 25 and 39 years old in good health and CMV-seropositive. The V and J genes are TRBV5-1 and TRBJ2-2; the match to TRBD1 covers 7 bases. The DNA for the CDR3 is TGCGCCAGCAGCCGGAATCCGCAGGGGGCCGGGGAGCTGTTTTTT. Residues: CASSRNPQGAGELFF.